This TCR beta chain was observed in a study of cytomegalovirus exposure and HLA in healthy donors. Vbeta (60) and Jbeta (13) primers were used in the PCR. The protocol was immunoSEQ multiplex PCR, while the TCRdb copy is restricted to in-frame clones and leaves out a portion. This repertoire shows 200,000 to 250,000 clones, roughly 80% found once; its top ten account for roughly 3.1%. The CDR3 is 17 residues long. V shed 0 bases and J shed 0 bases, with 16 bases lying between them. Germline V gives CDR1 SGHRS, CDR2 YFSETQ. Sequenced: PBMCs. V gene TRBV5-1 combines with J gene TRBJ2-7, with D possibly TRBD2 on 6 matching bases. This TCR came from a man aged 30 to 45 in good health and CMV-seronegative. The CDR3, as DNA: TGCGCCAGCAGCTTGGGAATAGCGGTGACCTTCTCCTACGAGCAGTACTTC. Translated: CASSLGIAVTFSYEQYF. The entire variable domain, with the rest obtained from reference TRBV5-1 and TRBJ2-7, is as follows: KAGVTQTPRYLIKTRGQQVTLSCSPISGHRSVSWYQQTPGQGLQFLFEYFSETQRNKGNFPGRFSGRQFSNSRSEMNVSTLELGDSALYLCASSLGIAVTFSYEQYFGPGTRLTVT.